The 20 T cell receptor beta chains given below trace back to one sample, sequenced in a study of cytomegalovirus exposure and HLA in healthy donors. Clones were sequenced by immunoSEQ multiplex PCR, and TCRdb holds only the in-frame ones, with some missing. The sample contains 65,000 to 75,000 clones, nearly 95% of which appear only once. Sequenced sample: PBMCs. The receptors originated from a man aged 18-30 years in good health and CMV-seropositive.

V gene TRBV5-1 combines with J gene TRBJ2-1; D may be TRBD1 (5 bases). V shed 1 base and J shed 4 bases, with 15 bases lying between them. Per the germline V gene, CDR1 is SGHRS and CDR2 is YFSETQ. CDR3 size: 16 residues. The CDR3 loop reads CASSLRIQAPYNEQFF. The CDR3, as DNA: TGCGCCAGCAGCTTGCGAATACAGGCGCCATACAATGAGCAGTTCTTC.

This clone showed up just once. V is TRBV9 and J is TRBJ2-3, with 7 bases fitting TRBD2. The J segment lost 4 bases and the V segment lost 4 bases, leaving 12 bases of the junction unmatched. The CDR3 is 16 residues long. CDR1 is SGDLS and CDR2 is YYNGEE in the germline V gene. The CDR3 coding sequence is TGTGCCAGCAGCCTCCATGGGGAGGGCGGGGCAGATACGCAGTATTTT. Protein product: CASSLHGEGGADTQYF.

The rearrangement joins TRBV28 to TRBJ1-4; 7 nucleotides align to TRBD1. CDR1 and CDR2 from the germline V gene are MDHEN and SYDVKM. V trimming: 6 bases; J trimming: 6 bases; junction bases outside the gene matches: 7. The CDR3 is 14 residues long. In DNA, the CDR3 is TGTGCCAGCAGACCGGGACAGAGCCATGAAAAACTGTTTTTT. It specifies CASRPGQSHEKLFF.

This clone was observed once. The genes are TRBV7-9 and TRBJ2-1, with 7 bases lining up with TRBD1. Germline assignment: CDR1 SEHNR and CDR2 FQNEAQ (reference sequence). CDR3 length equals 16 residues. With V trimmed by 5 bases and J by 3 bases, 10 bases remained unmatched. CDR3 DNA sequence: TGTGCCAGCAGCCCGCAAGACAGGGAAAACTACAATGAGCAGTTCTTC. It specifies CASSPQDRENYNEQFF.

The chain uses TRBV5-1 and TRBJ2-7; 7 bases agree with TRBD1. V trimming: 2 bases; J trimming: 4 bases; junction bases outside the gene matches: 3. This CDR3 is built from 13 residues. The germline CDR1 and CDR2 sequences are SGHRS and YFSETQ. CDR3 in DNA: TGCGCCAGCAGCTTAGTGGACAGGTACGAGCAGTACTTC. It encodes CASSLVDRYEQYF.

A word on this clone: One end of the junction varies from germline; a read error may be responsible. The chain is built from TRBV6-5 and TRBJ2-7, with TRBD2 identical over 16 bases. Looked up from germline, CDR1 is MNHEY and CDR2 is SVGAGI. This CDR3 has 16 residues. The CDR3 here is CAISSSGTSGRDGEYF. CDR3 DNA: TGTGCCATCAGTTCGAGCGGGACTAGCGGGAGGGATGGGGAGTACTTC.

The chain links TRBV10-1 to TRBJ2-7; D ambiguous. V lost 6 bases to trimming and J lost 4 bases, with 13 bases between them. Germline V gene sequence: CDR1 WNHNN, CDR2 SYGVQD (reference sequence). This CDR3 spans 13 amino acids. The CDR3 protein is CASSVGPYYEQYF. Written as DNA, the CDR3 is TGCGCCAGCAGCGTTGGGCCGTATTACGAGCAGTACTTC.

The rearrangement links TRBV18 to TRBJ2-7; a possible D gene is TRBD2 (6 bases). Germline loops: CDR1 KGHSH, CDR2 LQKENI. The CDR3 length is 15 residues. V lost 3 bases to trimming and J lost 1 base, with 13 bases between them. CDR3 in amino acids: CASSPAIAASYEQYF. CDR3 nucleotides: TGTGCCAGCTCACCGGCAATAGCGGCATCCTACGAGCAGTACTTC.

This clone was counted a single time. The J gene is TRBJ2-1, the V gene TRBV28; the D gene is possibly TRBD2 (5 bases). This CDR3 is built from 13 residues. Germline CDR1 MDHEN, CDR2 SYDVKM. Trimming pared 7 bases from V and 4 bases from J, leaving 11 bases between. CDR3 nucleotides: TGTGCCAGCACCCTCAGCGGTTACAATGAGCAGTTCTTC. Its protein product is CASTLSGYNEQFF.

The gene calls are TRBV5-4 and TRBJ1-2; TRBD1 might be the D (5 bases). The CDR3 extends over 13 amino acids. Trimming pared 0 bases from V and 6 bases from J, leaving 9 bases between. Germline CDR1 and CDR2: SGHNT and YYREEE (reference sequence). The CDR3 bases are TGTGCCAGCAGCTTGGCCGGGGGAAATGGCTACACCTTC. This encodes CASSLAGGNGYTF.

J is TRBJ2-3 and V is TRBV19; D is unresolved. The CDR3 is 18 residues long. Trimming left V 5 bases short and J 0 bases short, with 21 bases between. Germline V gene sequence: CDR1 LNHDA, CDR2 SQIVND (reference sequence). The CDR3 is CASSASPSLGSSTDTQYF. CDR3 DNA: TGTGCCAGTAGTGCAAGCCCTAGTCTGGGTTCGAGCACAGATACGCAGTATTTT.

CDR3 nucleotides: TGTGCCAGCAGCTTGGCAGCCGTTGCGGCTAATGAAAAACTGTTTTTT. This translates into CASSLAAVAANEKLFF. The genes are TRBV11-2 and TRBJ1-4; D not resolved. CDR3 length: 16 amino acids. In germline, CDR1 is SGHAT, CDR2 FQNNGV. With 3 bases removed from V and 3 bases from J, the gap between germline ends came to 14 bases.

J is TRBJ1-2 and V is TRBV28; D uncertain. Germline V gene data show CDR1 as MDHEN and CDR2 as SYDVKM. V was shortened by 6 bases and J by 7 bases, with 12 bases between the two germline ends. CDR3 length equals 12 residues. CDR3 DNA sequence: TGTGCCAGCAGATCCAGTGTTGGTGGCTACACCTTC. This encodes CASRSSVGGYTF.

This sequence joins TRBV10-1 and TRBJ2-2; no firm D call. There are 13 residues in the CDR3. CDR1 and CDR2 (germline): WNHNN, SYGVQD (reference sequence). The V gene lost 5 bases and the J gene lost 3 bases, with 7 bases spanning the gap. In DNA, the CDR3 is TGCGCCAGCAGTCGACGGGACACCGGGGAGCTGTTTTTT. Translating gives CASSRRDTGELFF.

The chain couples TRBV15 to TRBJ2-1; tentatively, D is TRBD2 (6 bases). The length of the CDR3 is 13 residues. Trimming removed 8 bases at V and 5 bases at J, with 13 bases between. CDR1 LNHNV and CDR2 YYDKDF come from the germline V gene (reference sequence). CDR3 loop: CATSSGLNNEQFF. CDR3 sequence (DNA): TGTGCCACCTCCTCGGGACTCAACAATGAGCAGTTCTTC.

This sequence joins TRBV27 and TRBJ2-7; possible D gene TRBD2, 5 bases. Looked up from germline, CDR1 is MNHEY and CDR2 is SMNVEV (reference sequence). Trimming removed 1 base at V and 0 bases at J, with 7 bases between. The CDR3 covers 14 residues. The CDR3: CASSLYGSSYEQYF. The CDR3 DNA reads TGTGCCAGCAGTTTATATGGGAGCTCCTACGAGCAGTACTTC.

The chain is built from TRBV25-1 and TRBJ2-1, with a tentative D call TRBD1 (5 bases). The germline CDR1 and CDR2 sequences are MGHDK and SYGVNS. V lost 3 bases and J lost 7, with 19 bases in between. This CDR3 has 16 residues. The CDR3 sequence is CASSDTYRTLVNEQFF. The DNA for the CDR3 is TGTGCCAGCAGTGATACCTACAGGACCTTAGTGAATGAGCAGTTCTTC.

The rearrangement uses TRBV6-5 and TRBJ1-3, with D tentatively TRBD1 (5 bases). The CDR3 is 14 amino acids. V shed 7 bases and J shed 4 bases, with 14 bases lying between them. Germline V gene data show CDR1 as MNHEY and CDR2 as SVGAGI. The DNA for the CDR3 is TGTGCCAGCACCACGGGACTAACCGGAAACACCATATATTTT. Protein sequence: CASTTGLTGNTIYF.

V usage is TRBV25-1 and J usage is TRBJ1-2; 7 bases match TRBD1. The CDR3 consists of 13 residues. The V and J ends lost 6 bases and 6 bases, in that order; junction bases with no gene match: 7. Germline lookup yields CDR1 MGHDK and CDR2 SYGVNS. DNA of the CDR3: TGTGCCAGCAGACCGACAGGGTTCCATGGCTACACCTTC. Its translation is CASRPTGFHGYTF.

This chain connects TRBV11-3 to TRBJ1-1; TRBD1 agrees at 7 bases. The CDR3 is made up of 17 amino acids. The J segment lost 1 base and the V segment lost 4 bases, leaving 12 bases of the junction unmatched. Germline V gives CDR1 SGHNT, CDR2 YENEEA. The CDR3, as DNA: TGTGCCAGCAGCTCGCCTTTCCCGGACAGGAGGAACACTGAAGCTTTCTTT. Protein sequence: CASSSPFPDRRNTEAFF.